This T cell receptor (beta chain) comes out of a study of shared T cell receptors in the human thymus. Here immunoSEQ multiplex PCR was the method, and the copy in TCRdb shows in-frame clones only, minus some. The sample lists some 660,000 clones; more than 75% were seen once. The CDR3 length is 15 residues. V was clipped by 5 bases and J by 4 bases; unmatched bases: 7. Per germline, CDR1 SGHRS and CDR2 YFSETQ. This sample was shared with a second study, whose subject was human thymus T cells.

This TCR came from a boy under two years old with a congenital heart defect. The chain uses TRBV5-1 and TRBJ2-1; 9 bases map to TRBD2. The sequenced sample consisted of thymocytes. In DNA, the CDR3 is TGCGCCAGCAGACCCAGAGCGGGGGGTTACAATGAGCAGTTCTTC. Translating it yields CASRPRAGGYNEQFF.